The rows below give T cell receptor beta chains drawn from one sample of a study of blood T cell repertoires in COVID-19. Clones were sequenced by immunoSEQ multiplex PCR, and TCRdb holds only the in-frame ones, with some missing. Counted here are fewer than 200,000 clones, 85% to 90% occurring once; the ten biggest clones make up roughly 25%. The sequencing sample was made of PBMCs or T cells enriched from blood (not recorded which). The receptors were gathered from a middle-aged woman in a cohort exposed to, infected with or recovered from COVID-19 (not recorded which). Each CDR3 is given with its conserved first and last residue. D genes are given only for firm matches. Some rows mark clone size as missing; the rest say once, few, many or name a class of expanded clone.

>TRBD1|TRBV28|TRBJ1-6|.
TGTGCCAGCAGTCGGGGACAGGCTGGATCACCCCTCCACTTT
CASSRGQAGSPLHF
>.|TRBV12-5|TRBJ1-1|.
TGTGCTAGTGGTTTAGAGGGAACGAACACTGAAGCTTTCTTT
CASGLEGTNTEAFF
>.|TRBV6-5|TRBJ2-3|.
TGTGCCAGCACCCCCGGGGGAGGCACAGATACGCAGTATTTT
CASTPGGGTDTQYF
>.|TRBV28|TRBJ1-5|.
TGTGCCAGCAGTTTCCGAGGCGTCGGACAGCCCCAGCATTTT
CASSFRGVGQPQHF
>TRBD1|TRBV28|TRBJ1-2|.
TGTGCCAGCAGTTCCCCAAGACAGGGATACTATGGCTACACCTTC
CASSSPRQGYYGYTF
>.|TRBV28|TRBJ2-7|few
TGTGCCAGCAGTTCAAAATCAGGGACCTACGAGCAGTACTTC
CASSSKSGTYEQYF
>.|TRBV29-1|TRBJ2-7|once
TGCAGCGTTGAAGTGGAGGGAAGGCAGTTATACGAGCAGTACTTC
CSVEVEGRQLYEQYF
>.|TRBV6-4|TRBJ1-1|.
TGTGCCAGCAGTGACTCCAGGGCGAAGGCTTTCTTT
CASSDSRAKAFF
>TRBD2|TRBV2|TRBJ2-7|.
TGTGCCAGTATAAACCCGGGACTAGCGGGATTTTACGAGCAGTACTTC
CASINPGLAGFYEQYF
>.|TRBV2|TRBJ1-5|.
TGTGCCAGCAGTGAAGCGCTAGCAGGGGCGGGTCAGCCCCAGCATTTT
CASSEALAGAGQPQHF
>TRBD2|TRBV6-5|TRBJ2-1|.
TGTGCCAGCAAAAGGCTAGCGGGAGGGGACAATGAGCAGTTCTTC
CASKRLAGGDNEQFF
>TRBD2|TRBV5-1|TRBJ2-7|once
TGCGCCAGCAGCCGAGTGGCGGGGGACTACGAGCAGTACTTC
CASSRVAGDYEQYF
>TRBD2|TRBV7-9|TRBJ2-2|.
TGTGCCAGCAGCGCTCCGGGACTAGCGGACTCGAACACCGGGGAGCTGTTTTTT
CASSAPGLADSNTGELFF
>.|TRBV28|TRBJ1-5|.
TGTGCCAGCAGTTTATTAGGAGTAGACAATCAGCCCCAGCATTTT
CASSLLGVDNQPQHF
>.|TRBV5-4|TRBJ1-1|.
TGTGCCAGCAGCTTGGAGCTCAACACTGAAGCTTTCTTT
CASSLELNTEAFF
>.|TRBV21-1|TRBJ2-4|.
TGTGCCAGCAGCCTAATACAGGGTCAAAGAGCCAAAAACATTCAGTACTTC
CASSLIQGQRAKNIQYF
>.|TRBV28|TRBJ2-7|.
TGTGCCAGCAGTTTGATCACGCGGCAGTACTTC
CASSLITRQYF
>.|TRBV27|TRBJ1-1|few
TGTGCCAGCAGTGCGACAGGTCCCACTGAAGCTTTCTTT
CASSATGPTEAFF
>TRBD1|TRBV27|TRBJ1-2|.
TGTGCCAGCAGTACCCGACAGGGCGACTATGGCTACACCTTC
CASSTRQGDYGYTF
>.|TRBV3-1/TRBV3-2|TRBJ2-1|.
TGTGCCAGCAGCCAAGACGGGGGAAATGAGCAGTTCTTC
CASSQDGGNEQFF
>.|TRBV13|TRBJ1-6|.
TGTGCCAGCAGCTTACAGGGCAGTCGGACCCTCCACTTT
CASSLQGSRTLHF
>.|TRBV11-2|TRBJ1-4|.
TGTGCCAGCACCACCCGAACGGGAACAGGGAGTTACGAAAAACTGTTTTTT
CASTTRTGTGSYEKLFF
>.|TRBV7-2|TRBJ1-2|.
TGTGCCAGCAGTCTAACAGGGTACTATGGCTACACCTTC
CASSLTGYYGYTF
>.|TRBV6-5|TRBJ1-3|.
TGTGCCAGCAGACCTTTGAGGGCTGGAAACACCATATATTTT
CASRPLRAGNTIYF
>.|TRBV27|TRBJ1-1|.
TGTGCCAGCAGTCCGGGACTGGAGAACACTGAAGCTTTCTTT
CASSPGLENTEAFF
>.|TRBV6-5|TRBJ1-3|.
TGTGCCAGCGATTACGGGTCCTCTGGAAACACCATATATTTT
CASDYGSSGNTIYF
>.|TRBV14|TRBJ1-1|.
TGTGCCAGCAGCCCCTTAGGGGGGAGGGCTGAAGCTTTCTTT
CASSPLGGRAEAFF
>TRBD2|TRBV27|TRBJ2-1|.
TGTGCCAGCAGTTTGAAGGGGCTAGCGGGGGGGAACAATGAGCAGTTCTTC
CASSLKGLAGGNNEQFF
>TRBD1|TRBV5-1|TRBJ1-4|.
TGCGCCAGCAGCTGGACAGGGGGCCATAGAGAAAAACTGTTTTTT
CASSWTGGHREKLFF
>.|TRBV11-2|TRBJ2-5|.
TGTGCCAGCAGCTTATCATTCCAAGAGACCCAGTACTTC
CASSLSFQETQYF
>TRBD1|TRBV4-3|TRBJ2-2|.
TGCGCCAGCAGCACTCGAGGGACAGGGAGAAACACCGGGGAGCTGTTTTTT
CASSTRGTGRNTGELFF
>.|TRBV5-4|TRBJ1-1|.
TGTGCCAGCAGCTTTGGCCCTGGAGGCACTGAAGCTTTCTTT
CASSFGPGGTEAFF
>TRBD1|TRBV19|TRBJ2-3|.
TGTGCCAGTAGTATTGACAGGGCGCGCACAGATACGCAGTATTTT
CASSIDRARTDTQYF
>TRBD1|TRBV7-9|TRBJ1-2|.
TGTGCCAGCAGCCCAACCCGGGACAGGGGGGAGGATGGCTACACCTTC
CASSPTRDRGEDGYTF
>.|TRBV6-1|TRBJ1-5|.
TGTGCCAGCAGTGAAAGGACTCTACAACGGAGTCAGCCCCAGCATTTT
CASSERTLQRSQPQHF
>TRBD1|TRBV5-5|TRBJ1-1|.
TGTGCCAGCAGTCTACAGGGGTCCCTGAACACTGAAGCTTTCTTT
CASSLQGSLNTEAFF
>.|TRBV11-3|TRBJ1-1|.
TGTGCCAGCAGCTCCCACCTTAGTGAAGCTTTCTTT
CASSSHLSEAFF
>TRBD2|TRBV9|TRBJ2-7|.
TGTGCCAGCAGCGTGCTAGCGGGAGAGGAATACGAGCAGTACTTC
CASSVLAGEEYEQYF
>.|TRBV5-1|TRBJ1-1|.
TGCGCCAGCAGCTCTCAGGTTGAAGCTTTCTTT
CASSSQVEAFF
>.|TRBV18|TRBJ1-5|.
TGTGCCAGCTCACTCGGGCAGGGCACAAATCAGCCCCAGCATTTT
CASSLGQGTNQPQHF
>.|TRBV11-3|TRBJ2-5|once
TGTGCCAGCAACTTCATGGGGCGCCAAGAGACCCAGTACTTC
CASNFMGRQETQYF
>TRBD2|TRBV11-3|TRBJ2-1|.
TGTGCCAGCAGCTCCTCCCCGACTAGCGGGAGTTCCAATGAGCAGTTCTTC
CASSSSPTSGSSNEQFF
>.|TRBV11-3|TRBJ2-2|.
TGTGCCAGCAGCTTAGACGGGATTAGCACCGGGGAGCTGTTTTTT
CASSLDGISTGELFF
>TRBD1|TRBV28|TRBJ1-1|.
TGTGCCAGCAGACAAACAGGGGTTAACACTGAAGCTTTCTTT
CASRQTGVNTEAFF
>.|TRBV28|TRBJ2-7|.
TGTGCCAGCAGTTTGGAACGCAGGTGGTACGAGCAGTACTTC
CASSLERRWYEQYF
>TRBD2|TRBV3-1/TRBV3-2|TRBJ2-3|.
TGTGCCAGCAGCCCGTATAGCGGGGGTAGGGCAGATACGCAGTATTTT
CASSPYSGGRADTQYF